Listed below are T cell receptor beta chains from one sample, sequenced in a study of T cell responses to AZD1222 COVID-19 vaccine. Sequencing used immunoSEQ multiplex PCR; TCRdb keeps in-frame clones, though not all of them. The table shows about 70,000 clones, with more than 70% occurring only once. This specimen was peripheral blood, taken 28 days after the second dose of the MenACWY control vaccine. The origin of the receptors is an adult who received the MenACWY meningococcal vaccine as a control. CDR3s include the opening cysteine and the closing phenylalanine or tryptophan. Rows give clone size only sometimes, using once, few, many, or a class for an expanded clone.

clone_size cdr3_length v_call cdr3_aa
once 12 TRBV29-1 CSGTGPLYEQYF
- 13 TRBV29-1 CSVEDPGTSQAFF
- 16 TRBV19 CASSQTGIHPNYGYTF
- 15 TRBV5-1 CASSLAQVWDSPLHF
- 15 TRBV5-1 CASSLAVGQGYGYTF
- 15 TRBV19 CATTPGGGPLDTQYF
- 15 TRBV2 CASSSDRESNQPQHF
once 14 TRBV6-5 CASKYGQLSSEAFF
- 15 TRBV5-1 CASSASGGSEQPQHF
- 15 TRBV27 CASSITGVGAGELFF
- 12 TRBV5-5 CASSLWGDTQYF
- 11 TRBV28 CASSLTGPTHF
- 11 TRBV10-1 CASSGNEKLFF
- 14 TRBV7-6 CASSLGHRSNEQFF
once 14 TRBV7-3 CASSLRGNTGELFF
- 16 TRBV5-1 CASSLMGGGNTGELFF
- 13 TRBV4-3 CASSDRSKGGYTF
- 16 TRBV30 CAWSPSRQAKSNEQFF
once 13 TRBV16 CASSPSQGHEQYF
- 15 TRBV7-8 CASSLGTGLPYEQYF
- 15 TRBV19 CASSIGGRDVGEQYF
- 15 TRBV3-1/TRBV3-2 CASSQADRGAGELFF
few 13 TRBV18 CASSYRPGEKLFF
- 16 TRBV28 CASSTPTGRSNQPQHF
- 14 TRBV9 CASSVGSSSYEQYF
- 15 TRBV28 CASSGLGGSFYEQYF
- 15 TRBV5-4 CASSDRQGLNEKLFF
- 15 TRBV7-9 CASSPGTALFGGYTF
- 11 TRBV2 CASSGEGEQFF
- 15 TRBV5-5 CASRAGTDSGNTIYF
- 15 TRBV3-1/TRBV3-2 CASSQGTLEGQPQHF
- 13 TRBV9 CASSLWENTEAFF
- 19 TRBV16 CASSQSYWGLGRMNTEAFF
- 15 TRBV5-8 CASSFSLGGRAEAFF
- 17 TRBV9 CASSYGQGANLGYGYTF
- 14 TRBV18 CASSPTDENQPQHF
- 13 TRBV10-3 CAIKGQGDSPLHF
- 17 TRBV5-1 CASSSQLAGGPGDTQYF
- 15 TRBV9 CASSVDAGPPGEQFF
once 14 TRBV7-2 CASSFGDRGETQYF
- 13 TRBV19 CASSTTRNAPEFF
- 15 TRBV19 CASSKQGTTNEKLFF
- 14 TRBV6-5 CASKKISGNQPQHF
- 15 TRBV28 CASTVGDRGAYEQYF
- 13 TRBV7-2 CASSLRGEYEQYF
- 12 TRBV2 CASSFVSGELFF
- 15 TRBV27 CASSLWGLPSDTQYF
- 13 TRBV24-1 CATSGTGVQPQHF
few 11 TRBV20-1 CSARAGGEQYF
- 16 TRBV7-9 CASSFPPARGKNIQYF
once 15 TRBV3-1/TRBV3-2 CASSQVETANSPLHF
- 18 TRBV7-2 CASSLIKTSGGYTDEQYF
- 12 TRBV11-2 CASSSQGYEQYF
- 12 TRBV5-4 CASSLDAQPQHF
- 16 TRBV15 CATSRDLGTGNRGYTF
- 11 TRBV6-2/TRBV6-3 CASSLGREAFF
- 12 TRBV7-9 CASRGDNTEAFF